This T cell receptor beta chain was captured by sequencing in a study of PD-1 blockade in mismatch repair-deficient tumors. Regarding time point: 10-day in vitro stimulation with candidate neoantigen peptide 3. All patients were mismatch repair deficient, assessed by either PCR or immunohistochemistry. Cells were stimulated about 11 days with each of more than 5 ELISpot-reactive neoantigens. A no-peptide control culture served as baseline for clone fold changes. By proportion, this clone is medium-sized. What it binds is not known. The V end lost 0 bases, the J end lost 2 bases, and 10 bases lay between the germline ends. This CDR3 contains 15 residues. CDR1 and CDR2 from the germline V gene are LNHNV and YYDKDF (reference sequence). The repertoire was sequenced with immunoSEQ multiplex PCR; TCRdb's copy has only in-frame clones and lacks some. The table shows approximately 9,000 clones, with 75% to 95% occurring only once.

The chain recombines TRBV15 with TRBJ1-1, with a tentative D call TRBD1 (5 bases). Sequenced here: cells cultured in vitro, sampled from a patient treated with pembrolizumab. This sequence was found in an adult with mismatch repair-deficient cancer. The CDR3 nucleotides are TGTGCCACCAGCAGAGATCCGGGACTCAACACTGAAGCTTTCTTT. This translates into CATSRDPGLNTEAFF.